This T cell receptor (beta chain) derives from a study of blood T cell repertoires in COVID-19. Whole-study context: Researchers got acute and convalescent COVID-19 samples from the United States, Italy and Spain.

This clone was recorded once. Original analysis: Amplifying reference gene primers gave estimates of nucleated cell counts. Here immunoSEQ multiplex PCR was the method, and the copy in TCRdb shows in-frame clones only, minus some. V, J and clone size are taken as reported in that table, and D and trimming were inferred from the DNA itself. The data contain tens of thousands of clones, roughly 80% of them singletons. The CDR3 runs to 19 residues. Trimming took 6 bases from V and 2 from J, leaving 23 bases between them. Germline values: CDR1 SNHLY, CDR2 FYNNEI. The rearrangement links TRBV2 to TRBJ2-6; possibly TRBD2 for D (7 bases). This TCR was sampled from a woman of 80 years or more with acute or convalescent COVID-19. Sequencing was carried out using peripheral blood. The CDR3, as DNA: TGTGCCAGCAGATTTGACAGGCGTGGCGGGGGCACTGGGGCCAACGTCCTGACTTTC. It is translated as CASRFDRRGGGTGANVLTF. Complete variable domain (other parts from reference TRBV2 and TRBJ2-6): EPEVTQTPSHQVTQMGQEVILRCVPISNHLYFYWYRQILGQKVEFLVSFYNNEISEKSEIFDDQFSVERPDGSNFTLKIRSTKLEDSAMYFCASRFDRRGGGTGANVLTFGAGSRLTVL.